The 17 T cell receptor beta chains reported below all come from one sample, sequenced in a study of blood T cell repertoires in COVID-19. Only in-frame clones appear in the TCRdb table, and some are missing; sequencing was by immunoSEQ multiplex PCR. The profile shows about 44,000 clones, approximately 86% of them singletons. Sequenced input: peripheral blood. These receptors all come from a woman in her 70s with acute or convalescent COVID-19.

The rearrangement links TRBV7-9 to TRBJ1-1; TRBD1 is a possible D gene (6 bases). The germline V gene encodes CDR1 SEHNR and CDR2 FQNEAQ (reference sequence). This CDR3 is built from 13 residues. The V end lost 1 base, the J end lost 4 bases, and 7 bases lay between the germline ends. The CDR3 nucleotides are TGTGCCAGCAGCTTAGAAGGGGGCACTGAAGCTTTCTTT. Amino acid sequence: CASSLEGGTEAFF. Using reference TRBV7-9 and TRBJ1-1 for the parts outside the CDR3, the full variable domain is DTGVSQNPRHKITKRGQNVTFRCDPISEHNRLYWYRQTLGQGPEFLTYFQNEAQLEKSRLLSDRFSAERPKGSFSTLEIQRTEQGDSAMYLCASSLEGGTEAFFGQGTRLTVV.

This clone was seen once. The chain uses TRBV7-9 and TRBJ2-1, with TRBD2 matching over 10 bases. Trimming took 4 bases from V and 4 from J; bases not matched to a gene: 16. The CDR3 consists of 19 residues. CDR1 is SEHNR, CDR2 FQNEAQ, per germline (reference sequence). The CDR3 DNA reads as TGTGCCAGCAGCTCATCCAATAGCGGGGGGAATTGGGATTACAATGAGCAGTTCTTC. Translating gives CASSSSNSGGNWDYNEQFF.

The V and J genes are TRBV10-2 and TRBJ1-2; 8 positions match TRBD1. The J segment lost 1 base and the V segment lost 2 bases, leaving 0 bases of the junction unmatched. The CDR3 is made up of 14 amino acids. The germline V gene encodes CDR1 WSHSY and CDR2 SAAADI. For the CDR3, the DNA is TGCGCCAGCAGTGAGGACAGGGGTAACTATGGCTACACCTTC. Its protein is CASSEDRGNYGYTF.

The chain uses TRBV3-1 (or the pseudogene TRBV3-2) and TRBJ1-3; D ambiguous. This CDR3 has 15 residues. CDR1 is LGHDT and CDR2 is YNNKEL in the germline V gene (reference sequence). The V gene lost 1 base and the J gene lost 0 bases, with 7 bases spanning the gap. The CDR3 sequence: CASSQGGSSGNTIYF. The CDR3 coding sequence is TGTGCCAGCAGCCAAGGAGGGAGCTCTGGAAACACCATATATTTT.

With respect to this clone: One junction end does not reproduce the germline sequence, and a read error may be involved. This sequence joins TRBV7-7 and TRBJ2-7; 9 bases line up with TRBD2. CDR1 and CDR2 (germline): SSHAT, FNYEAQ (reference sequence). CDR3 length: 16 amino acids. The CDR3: CASSIGSAGGPHEQYF. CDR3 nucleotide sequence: TGTGCTAGCAGCATAGGGTCGGCGGGAGGGCCCCACGAGCAGTACTTC.

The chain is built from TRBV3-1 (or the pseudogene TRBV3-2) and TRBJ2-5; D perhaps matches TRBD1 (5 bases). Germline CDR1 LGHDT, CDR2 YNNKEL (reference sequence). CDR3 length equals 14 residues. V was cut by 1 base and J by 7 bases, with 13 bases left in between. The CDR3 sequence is CASSQAMWGGTQYF. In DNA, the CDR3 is TGTGCCAGCAGCCAAGCCATGTGGGGCGGGACCCAGTACTTC.

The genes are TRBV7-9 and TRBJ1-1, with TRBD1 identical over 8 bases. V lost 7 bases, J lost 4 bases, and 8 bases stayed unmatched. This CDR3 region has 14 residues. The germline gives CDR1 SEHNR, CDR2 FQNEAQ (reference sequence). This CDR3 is CASMRTGWATEAFF. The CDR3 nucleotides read TGTGCCAGCATGCGGACAGGGTGGGCCACTGAAGCTTTCTTT.

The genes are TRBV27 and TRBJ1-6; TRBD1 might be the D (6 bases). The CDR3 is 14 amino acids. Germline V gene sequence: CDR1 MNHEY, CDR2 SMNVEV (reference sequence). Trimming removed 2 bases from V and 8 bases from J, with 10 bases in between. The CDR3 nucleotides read TGTGCCAGCAGTTTAGTGGCAGGGGATTCACCCCTCCACTTT. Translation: CASSLVAGDSPLHF.

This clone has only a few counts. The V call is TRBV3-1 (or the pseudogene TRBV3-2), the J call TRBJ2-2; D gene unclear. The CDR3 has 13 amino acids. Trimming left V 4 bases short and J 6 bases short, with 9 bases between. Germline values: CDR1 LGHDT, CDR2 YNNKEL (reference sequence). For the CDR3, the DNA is TGTGCCAGCAGCCGAGCGATCGCCGGGGAGCTGTTTTTT. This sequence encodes CASSRAIAGELFF.

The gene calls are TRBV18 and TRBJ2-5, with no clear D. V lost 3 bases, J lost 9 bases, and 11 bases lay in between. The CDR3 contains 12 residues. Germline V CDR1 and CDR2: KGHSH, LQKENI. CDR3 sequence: CASSPTPGSQYF. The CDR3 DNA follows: TGTGCCAGCTCACCGACGCCCGGGTCCCAGTACTTC.

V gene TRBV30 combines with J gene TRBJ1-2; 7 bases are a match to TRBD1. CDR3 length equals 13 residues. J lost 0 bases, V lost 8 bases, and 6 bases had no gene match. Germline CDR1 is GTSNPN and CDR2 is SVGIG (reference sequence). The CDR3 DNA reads TGTGCCCTGAACCAGGGGGCTAACTATGGCTACACCTTC. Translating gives CALNQGANYGYTF.

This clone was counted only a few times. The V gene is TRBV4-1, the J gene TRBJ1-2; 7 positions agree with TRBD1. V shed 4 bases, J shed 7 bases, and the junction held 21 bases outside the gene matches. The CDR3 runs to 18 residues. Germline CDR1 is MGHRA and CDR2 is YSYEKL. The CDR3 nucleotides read TGCGCCAGCAGCCCAAGAGCCAGGGGGGAGACTGTTCTAGGTGGCTACACCTTC. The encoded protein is CASSPRARGETVLGGYTF.

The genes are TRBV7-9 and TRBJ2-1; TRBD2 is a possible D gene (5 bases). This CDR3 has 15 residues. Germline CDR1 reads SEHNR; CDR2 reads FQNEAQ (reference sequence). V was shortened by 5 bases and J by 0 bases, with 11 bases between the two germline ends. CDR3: CASSPARGSYNEQFF. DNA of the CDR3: TGTGCCAGCAGCCCCGCCCGGGGCTCCTACAATGAGCAGTTCTTC.

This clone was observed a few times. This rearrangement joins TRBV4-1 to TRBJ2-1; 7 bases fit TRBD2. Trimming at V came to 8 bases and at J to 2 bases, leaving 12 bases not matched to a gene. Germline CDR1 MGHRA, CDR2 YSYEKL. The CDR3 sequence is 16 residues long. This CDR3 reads CASGGREYNPYNEQFF. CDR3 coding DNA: TGCGCCAGCGGCGGGCGGGAGTATAACCCCTACAATGAGCAGTTCTTC.

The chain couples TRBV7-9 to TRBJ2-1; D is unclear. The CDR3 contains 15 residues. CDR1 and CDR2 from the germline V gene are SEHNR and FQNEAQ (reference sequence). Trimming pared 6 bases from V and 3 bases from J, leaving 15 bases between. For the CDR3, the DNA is TGTGCCAGCAGGTTGGATCAGAACCTCTACAATGAGCAGTTCTTC. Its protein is CASRLDQNLYNEQFF.

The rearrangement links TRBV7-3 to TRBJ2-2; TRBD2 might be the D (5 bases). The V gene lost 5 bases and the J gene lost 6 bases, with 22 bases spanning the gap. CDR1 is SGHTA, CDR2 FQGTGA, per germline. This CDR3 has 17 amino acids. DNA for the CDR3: TGTGCCAGCAGCCCCGCGGGCGGAGCCCTTATCGCCGGGGAGCTGTTTTTT. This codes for CASSPAGGALIAGELFF.

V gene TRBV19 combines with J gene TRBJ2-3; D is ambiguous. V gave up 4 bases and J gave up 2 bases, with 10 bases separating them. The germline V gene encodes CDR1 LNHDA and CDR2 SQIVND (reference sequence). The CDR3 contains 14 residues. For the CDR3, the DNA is TGTGCCAGTAGTAACCAAGAGTCCACAGATACGCAGTATTTT. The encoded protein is CASSNQESTDTQYF.